These 15 T cell receptor beta chains originate from one sample sequenced in a study of human T cells and chemical hapten exposure. Time point noted: patch test 2, 6 weeks after DPC sensitization. As for treatment: therapeutic diphenylcyclopropenone sensitization with weekly scalp DPC. TCRdb ran MiXCR on the RACE reads and lists one entry per CDR3 protein. The table shows nearly 55,000 distinct CDR3 sequences, with 9.5% to 10% occurring only once. The material was whole blood, obtained in connection with sensitization to the hapten diphenylcyclopropenone (DPC). Receptor source: a woman in her forties or fifties with alopecia areata. Some clones in this sample may be carry-over from other donors' samples.

The J gene is TRBJ1-5, the V gene TRBV2; weak D call: TRBD1 (6 bases). CDR1 is SNHLY and CDR2 is FYNNEI in the germline V gene. Trimming shortened V by 6 bases and J by 1 base, and 13 bases separated the two germline ends. This CDR3 contains 15 residues. CDR3 DNA sequence: TGTGCCAGCAGCTCCGACAGGATCAGCAATCAGCCCCAGCATTTT. It yields the protein CASSSDRISNQPQHF.

The CDR3, as DNA: TGTGCCAGCAGTTCCAGAGGCTTCTTAGCCGGGGAGCTGTTTTTT. Protein product: CASSSRGFLAGELFF. This chain connects TRBV12-3 or TRBV12-4 to TRBJ2-2; D unclear. The CDR3 is made up of 15 amino acids. Trimming removed 4 bases at V and 6 bases at J, with 15 bases between.

This clonotype was detected a few times. The chain employs TRBV20-1 and TRBJ1-2; D is perhaps TRBD1 (6 bases). V shed 5 bases and J shed 5 bases, with 12 bases lying between them. Germline loops: CDR1 DFQATT, CDR2 SNEGSKA (reference sequence). The CDR3 covers 12 residues. The CDR3 sequence: CSADGQSYGYTF. Written as DNA, the CDR3 is TGCAGTGCTGATGGACAGTCTTATGGCTACACCTTC.

This clonotype has only a few counts. The rearrangement links TRBV3-1 to TRBJ2-3; TRBD1 agrees at 9 bases. The CDR3 totals 16 residues. Per germline, CDR1 LGHDT and CDR2 YNNKEL (reference sequence). V shed 2 bases, J shed 2 bases, and the junction held 5 bases outside the gene matches. CDR3 DNA: TGTGCCAGCAGCCAACACGGGACAGGGCTCACAGATACGCAGTATTTT. It encodes CASSQHGTGLTDTQYF.

This clonotype was seen only once. Being one base from a much bigger clone, this may be a read error. The chain combines TRBV11-2 with TRBJ1-2; D ambiguous. Germline assignment: CDR1 SGHAT and CDR2 FQNNGV. The CDR3 has 14 amino acids. CDR3 DNA: TGTGCCAGCAGCTTAGGGGCGGCTTCCTATGGCTACGCCTTC. Translation gives CASSLGAASYGYAF.

This clonotype was found a few times. The chain recombines TRBV4-1 with TRBJ2-3; perhaps TRBD2 as D (6 bases). Per the germline V gene, CDR1 is MGHRA and CDR2 is YSYEKL. V lost 4 bases to trimming and J lost 5 bases, with 19 bases between them. This CDR3 is 16 amino acids long. The CDR3 spells CASSPLEGGPRDTQYF. CDR3 coding DNA: TGCGCCAGCAGCCCCTTGGAGGGAGGCCCTAGAGATACGCAGTATTTT.

The rearrangement joins TRBV29-1 to TRBJ2-7; D perhaps matches TRBD1 (5 bases). The CDR3 totals 11 residues. In germline, CDR1 is SQVTM, CDR2 ANQGSEA. Trimming pared 0 bases from V and 9 bases from J, leaving 9 bases between. The CDR3 here is CSVEENRLQYF. For the CDR3, the DNA is TGCAGCGTTGAAGAGAACAGGCTGCAGTACTTC.

This clonotype showed up many times. The genes are TRBV12-3 or TRBV12-4 and TRBJ1-4; D not resolved. The CDR3 consists of 15 residues. The V gene lost 4 bases and the J gene lost 4 bases, with 13 bases spanning the gap. The CDR3 loop is CASSSHGGSNEKLFF. Written as DNA, the CDR3 is TGTGCCAGCAGTTCCCACGGCGGAAGTAATGAAAAACTGTTTTTT.

This clonotype was counted only a few times. The CDR3 DNA sequence: TGTGCCAGCAGCGACACTGGGGCCAACGTCCTGACTTTC. Protein product: CASSDTGANVLTF. This chain links TRBV2 with TRBJ2-6, with unresolved D. Germline CDR1 is SNHLY and CDR2 is FYNNEI. This CDR3 comprises 13 residues. V was trimmed by 6 bases and J by 2 bases, leaving 5 bases between them.

This clonotype came up a few times. CDR3 sequence: CASSPYNEQFF. CDR3 DNA sequence: TGTGCCAGCAGTCCCTACAATGAGCAGTTCTTC. This chain connects TRBV21-1 to TRBJ2-1. TRBV21-1 is a known pseudogene. The CDR3 contains 11 residues.

Many counts were recorded for this clonotype. The chain couples TRBV12-3 or TRBV12-4 to TRBJ2-6; no clear D gene. The CDR3 totals 17 residues. With 7 bases removed from V and 0 bases from J, the gap between germline ends came to 16 bases. CDR3 nucleotide sequence: TGTGCCAGCATGTGGGCAGGAGTATACTCTGGGGCCAACGTCCTGACTTTC. Its translation: CASMWAGVYSGANVLTF.

This chain links TRBV18 with TRBJ2-7, with a tentative D call TRBD2 (5 bases). The CDR3 runs 13 residues. Trimming removed 3 bases at V and 4 bases at J, with 10 bases between. Germline CDR1 KGHSH, CDR2 LQKENI. In DNA form, the CDR3 reads TGTGCCAGCTCACCCCCTGGGGAGTACGAGCAGTACTTC. This gives the protein CASSPPGEYEQYF.

This clonotype has just a few counts. V gene TRBV6-2 or TRBV6-3 combines with J gene TRBJ1-6; tentatively, D is TRBD1 (5 bases). The CDR3 sequence is 15 residues long. Trimming removed 7 bases from V and 7 bases from J, with 17 bases in between. The V gene's germline CDR1 is MNHEY and CDR2 SVGEGT. The CDR3 sequence is CASTYSGGRNSPLHF. The DNA for the CDR3 is TGTGCCAGCACCTACAGTGGGGGTAGGAATTCACCCCTCCACTTT.

The table lists this clonotype with a few counts. V gene TRBV7-2 combines with J gene TRBJ2-3, with a weak D call TRBD1 (6 bases). The V and J ends lost 5 bases and 5 bases respectively, with 14 bases between them. This CDR3 contains 14 residues. Per germline, CDR1 SGHTA and CDR2 FQGNSA. CDR3 sequence reads: CASSPSGVGDTQYF. Here the CDR3 DNA reads TGTGCCAGCAGCCCCTCAGGGGTGGGAGATACGCAGTATTTT.

The sample holds many counts of this clonotype. V gene TRBV7-8 combines with J gene TRBJ1-2; perhaps TRBD1 as D (5 bases). Germline-derived CDR1 and CDR2 are SGHVS and FQNEAQ. This CDR3 spans 16 amino acids. V lost 5 bases to trimming and J lost 2 bases, with 18 bases between them. CDR3 nucleotides: TGTGCCAGCAGCGCCACGAGAGTACAGGCGAACTATGGCTACACCTTC. Its protein product is CASSATRVQANYGYTF.